This TCR beta chain was obtained from a study of radiation and T cells in renal cell carcinoma. Background on the study: Nephrectomy followed 15 Gy stereotactic body radiation by 4 weeks. Points from the study as a whole: Top tumor clonotypes rose in blood 2 weeks post-radiation, then contracted.

The time point: blood 2 weeks post-SBRT. Documented treatment: 15 Gy SBRT to primary tumor, nephrectomy 4 weeks later. Radiation-treated patients gave blood at baseline, week 2 and week 4. This renal cell carcinoma was of the clear cell type. Sequencing was performed with immunoSEQ multiplex PCR; in TCRdb, only in-frame clones are kept and a portion is missing. This sample carries about 130,000 clones, over 75% of them seen once, and the ten largest clones take approximately 1.9%. Per germline, CDR1 SGHAT and CDR2 FQNNGV. The CDR3 loop spans 14 amino acids. V lost 4 bases and J lost 8; bases outside the gene matches: 10. Concerning this clone: Its antigen is undetermined.

The rearrangement uses TRBV11-2 and TRBJ1-2; 7 bases agree with TRBD1. Material: blood, obtained from a patient whose treatment included radiotherapy and nephrectomy. The source of this sequence is a woman aged 55-70 years with renal cell carcinoma. Here the CDR3 reads CASSSWTGRQGYTF. CDR3 nucleotides: TGTGCCAGCAGCTCATGGACAGGACGCCAGGGCTACACCTTC.